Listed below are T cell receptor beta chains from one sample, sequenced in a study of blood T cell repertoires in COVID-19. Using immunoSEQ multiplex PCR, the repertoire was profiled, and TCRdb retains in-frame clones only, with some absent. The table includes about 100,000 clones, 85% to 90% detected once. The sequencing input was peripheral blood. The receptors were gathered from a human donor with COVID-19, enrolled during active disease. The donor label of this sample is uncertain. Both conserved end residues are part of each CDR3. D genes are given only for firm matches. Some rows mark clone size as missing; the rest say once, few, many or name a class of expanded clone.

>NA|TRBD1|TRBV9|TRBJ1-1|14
CASSVTGGGTEAFF
TGTGCCAGCAGCGTAACAGGGGGTGGAACTGAAGCTTTCTTT
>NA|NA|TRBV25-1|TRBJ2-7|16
CASSGGDGESPYEQYF
TGTGCCAGCAGCGGAGGGGACGGGGAGTCCCCCTACGAGCAGTACTTC
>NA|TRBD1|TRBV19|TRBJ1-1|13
CASSIRGPTEAFF
TGTGCCAGTAGTATAAGGGGGCCAACTGAAGCTTTCTTT
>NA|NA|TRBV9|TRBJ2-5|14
CASSVAQSRETQYF
TGTGCCAGCAGCGTAGCACAGAGCAGAGAGACCCAGTACTTC
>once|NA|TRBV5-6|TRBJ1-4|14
CASSSLGGIEKLFF
TGTGCCAGCAGTTCCCTGGGGGGGATTGAAAAACTGTTTTTT
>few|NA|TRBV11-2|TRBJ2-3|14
CASSLDRGTDTQYF
TGTGCCAGCAGCTTAGACAGGGGCACAGATACGCAGTATTTT
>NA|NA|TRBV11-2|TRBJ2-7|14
CASTEGLDTAGQYF
TGTGCCAGCACCGAGGGACTGGACACCGCGGGGCAGTACTTC
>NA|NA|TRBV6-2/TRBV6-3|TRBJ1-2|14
CASSSEQGTKGYTF
TGTGCCAGCAGTTCGGAACAGGGAACGAAGGGCTACACCTTC
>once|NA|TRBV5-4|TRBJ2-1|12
CASSPQFSDPFF
TGTGCCAGCAGCCCACAGTTCTCTGACCCGTTCTTC
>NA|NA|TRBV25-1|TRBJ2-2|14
CASSGRGHDGELFF
TGTGCCAGCAGTGGAAGGGGCCACGACGGGGAGCTGTTTTTT
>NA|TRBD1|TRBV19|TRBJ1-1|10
CAIGQGEAFF
TGTGCCATTGGACAGGGTGAAGCTTTCTTT
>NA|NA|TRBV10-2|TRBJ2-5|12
CASSRESETQYF
TGCGCCAGCTCCCGGGAGTCGGAGACCCAGTACTTC
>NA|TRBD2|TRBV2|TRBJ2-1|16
CASSGLAVNYYNEQFF
TGTGCCAGCAGCGGACTAGCGGTCAACTACTACAATGAGCAGTTCTTC
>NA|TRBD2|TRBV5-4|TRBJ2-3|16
CASSRRLAGVTDTQYF
TGTGCCAGCAGCCGTCGGCTAGCGGGGGTCACAGATACGCAGTATTTT
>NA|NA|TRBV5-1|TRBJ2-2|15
CASSSIQGNTGELFF
TGCGCCAGCAGCTCTATACAGGGGAACACCGGGGAGCTGTTTTTT
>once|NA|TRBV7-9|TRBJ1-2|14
CASSREGSTYGYTF
TGTGCCAGCAGCCGGGAAGGCTCGACCTATGGCTACACCTTC
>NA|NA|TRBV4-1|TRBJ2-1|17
CASSQLVAVLSYNEQFF
TGCGCCAGCAGCCAATTGGTTGCGGTGCTCTCCTACAATGAGCAGTTCTTC
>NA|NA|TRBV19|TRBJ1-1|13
CASSIARVDEAFF
TGTGCCAGTAGTATAGCCAGGGTGGATGAAGCTTTCTTT
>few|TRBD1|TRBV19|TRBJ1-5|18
CASSIRGPQGSYNQPQHF
TGTGCCAGTAGTATCAGGGGGCCTCAGGGTAGTTATAATCAGCCCCAGCATTTT
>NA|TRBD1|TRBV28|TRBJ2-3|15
CASSLSTGAADTQYF
TGTGCCAGCAGTTTATCGACAGGGGCCGCAGATACGCAGTATTTT
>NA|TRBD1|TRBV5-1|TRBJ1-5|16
CASSPGQGLSNQPQHF
TGCGCCAGCAGCCCAGGACAGGGGTTGAGCAATCAGCCCCAGCATTTT
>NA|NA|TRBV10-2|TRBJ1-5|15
CASSEGGDSNQPQHF
TGCGCCAGCAGTGAGGGCGGTGATAGCAATCAGCCCCAGCATTTT
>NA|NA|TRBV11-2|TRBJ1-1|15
CASSLAYRTNTEAFF
TGTGCCAGCAGCTTAGCGTACAGGACGAACACTGAAGCTTTCTTT
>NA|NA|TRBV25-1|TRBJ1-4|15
CASSEWEGTNEKLFF
TGTGCCAGCAGTGAATGGGAGGGGACTAATGAAAAACTGTTTTTT
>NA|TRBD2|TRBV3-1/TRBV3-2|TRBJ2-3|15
CASSAAGALTDTQYF
TGTGCCAGCAGCGCAGCGGGGGCCCTCACAGATACGCAGTATTTT
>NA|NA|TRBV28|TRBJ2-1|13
CASSPDSYNEQFF
TGTGCCAGCAGTCCGGACAGTTACAATGAGCAGTTCTTC
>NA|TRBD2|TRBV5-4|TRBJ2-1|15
CASVSGTSGRNEQFF
TGTGCCAGCGTTTCCGGGACTAGCGGGAGAAATGAGCAGTTCTTC
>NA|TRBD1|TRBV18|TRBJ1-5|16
CASSPATGGSNQPQHF
TGTGCCAGCTCACCCGCGACAGGGGGAAGTAATCAGCCCCAGCATTTT
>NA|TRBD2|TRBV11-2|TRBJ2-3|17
CASSLAGIRGGGDTQYF
TGTGCCAGCAGCTTAGCCGGGATCCGGGGGGGTGGAGATACGCAGTATTTT
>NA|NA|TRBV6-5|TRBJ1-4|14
CASSFGQTGEKLFF
TGTGCCAGCAGTTTCGGACAGACGGGGGAAAAACTGTTTTTT
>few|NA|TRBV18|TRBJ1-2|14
CASSPNTGNDGYTF
TGTGCCAGCTCACCAAATACGGGGAATGATGGCTACACCTTC
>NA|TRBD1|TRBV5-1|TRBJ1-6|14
CASSQGQNNSPLHF
TGCGCCAGCAGCCAGGGACAGAATAATTCACCCCTCCACTTT
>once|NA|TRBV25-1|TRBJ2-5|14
CASSDRGAGETQYF
TGTGCCAGCAGTGACAGGGGGGCCGGGGAGACCCAGTACTTC
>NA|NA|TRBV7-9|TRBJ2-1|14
CASSLRGPYNEQFF
TGTGCCAGCAGCTTAAGGGGCCCCTACAATGAGCAGTTCTTC
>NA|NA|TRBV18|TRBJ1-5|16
CASSTQMGRNNQPQHF
TGTGCCAGCTCAACCCAGATGGGGAGGAACAATCAGCCCCAGCATTTT
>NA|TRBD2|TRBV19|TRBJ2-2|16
CASTRSGRGGGGELFF
TGTGCCAGTACCCGATCGGGTCGGGGGGGCGGCGGGGAGCTGTTTTTT
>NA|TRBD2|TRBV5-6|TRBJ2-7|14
CASSLGTSVYEQYF
TGTGCCAGCAGCTTGGGGACTAGCGTGTACGAGCAGTACTTC
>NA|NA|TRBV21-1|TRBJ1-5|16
CASSNPDRVIYQPQHF
TGTGCCAGCAGCAACCCAGACAGGGTTATTTATCAGCCCCAGCATTTT
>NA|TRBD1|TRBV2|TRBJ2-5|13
CASSRDREETQYF
TGTGCCAGCAGTAGGGACAGAGAGGAGACCCAGTACTTC
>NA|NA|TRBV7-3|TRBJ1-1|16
CASSRGGSDLNTEAFF
TGTGCCAGCAGCCGGGGAGGGTCGGACCTGAACACTGAAGCTTTCTTT
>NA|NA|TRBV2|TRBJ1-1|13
CAVHGRANTEAFF
TGTGCCGTACACGGCAGGGCCAACACTGAAGCTTTCTTT
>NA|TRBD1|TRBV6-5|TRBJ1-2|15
CASSYRGQGTYGYTF
TGTGCCAGCAGTTACCGTGGACAGGGCACCTATGGCTACACCTTC
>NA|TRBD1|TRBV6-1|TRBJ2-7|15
CASSEALQGVYEQYF
TGTGCCAGCAGTGAAGCGCTTCAGGGGGTCTACGAGCAGTACTTC
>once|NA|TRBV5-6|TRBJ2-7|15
CASSLTGGASYEQYF
TGTGCCAGCAGCTTGACTGGGGGCGCCTCCTACGAGCAGTACTTC
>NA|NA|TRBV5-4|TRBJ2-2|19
CASSPTGSSHLKNTGELFF
TGTGCCAGCAGCCCGACCGGGTCTTCTCACTTAAAGAACACCGGGGAGCTGTTTTTT